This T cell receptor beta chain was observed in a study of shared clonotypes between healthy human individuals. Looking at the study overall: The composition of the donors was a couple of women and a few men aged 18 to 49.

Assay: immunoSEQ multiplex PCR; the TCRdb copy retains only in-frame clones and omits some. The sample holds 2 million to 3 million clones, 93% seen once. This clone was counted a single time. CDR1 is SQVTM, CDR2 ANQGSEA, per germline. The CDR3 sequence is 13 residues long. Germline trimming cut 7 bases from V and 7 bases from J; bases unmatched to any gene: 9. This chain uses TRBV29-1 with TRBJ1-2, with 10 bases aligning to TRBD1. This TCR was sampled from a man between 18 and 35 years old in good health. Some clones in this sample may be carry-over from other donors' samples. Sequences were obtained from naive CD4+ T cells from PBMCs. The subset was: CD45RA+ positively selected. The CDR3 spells CSAHGTGVFGYTF. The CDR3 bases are TGCAGCGCCCACGGGACAGGGGTTTTTGGCTACACCTTC.